This is a list of T cell receptor beta chains from one sample in a study of neurological immune-mediated disorders. TCRdb called the 5' RACE reads again in MiXCR, with one record for every CDR3 protein. Found here are some 54,000 distinct CDR3 sequences, about 10% of them singletons; the top ten hold less than 8%. The material sequenced was PBMCs. All receptors come from a male donor with HTLV-1-associated myelopathy (HAM/TSP). The CDR3 runs from the conserved cysteine through the conserved F or W. Fields, in order: clone size, J gene, D gene, V gene, CDR3 protein, CDR3 DNA. D genes are given only for firm matches. The size entry is marked missing in some rows and otherwise reads once, few, many or a size class.

many TRBJ1-3 TRBD1 TRBV12-3/TRBV12-4 CASRIRTGAGNTIYF TGTGCCAGCAGAATTAGGACAGGCGCAGGAAACACCATATATTTT
many TRBJ2-5 - TRBV20-1 CSARDRRYQETQYF TGCAGTGCTAGAGATCGGAGGTACCAAGAGACCCAGTACTTC
many TRBJ2-3 - TRBV5-6 CASSPAWWADTQYF TGTGCCAGCAGCCCAGCGTGGTGGGCAGATACGCAGTATTTT
many TRBJ1-2 - TRBV20-1 CSARLPRTVYGYTF TGCAGTGCTAGATTACCCAGGACGGTCTATGGCTACACCTTC
many TRBJ2-7 TRBD1 TRBV5-1 CASSLRQGSYEQYF TGCGCCAGCAGCTTGCGACAGGGCTCCTACGAGCAGTACTTC
many TRBJ1-5 TRBD1 TRBV3-1 CASSQGTGGNQPQHF TGTGCCAGCAGCCAAGGGACAGGGGGGAATCAGCCCCAGCATTTT
many TRBJ2-7 TRBD1 TRBV5-1 CASTTTGNEQYF TGCGCCAGCACCACGACAGGGAACGAGCAGTACTTC
many TRBJ1-6 - TRBV18 CASSPRTPGQNSPLHF TGTGCCAGCTCACCCCGGACACCGGGACAAAATTCACCCCTCCACTTT
- TRBJ1-1 - TRBV2 CAVGGQMNTEAFF TGTGCCGTAGGAGGACAGATGAACACTGAAGCTTTCTTT
many TRBJ2-3 TRBD2 TRBV12-3/TRBV12-4 CASSQSSGGDTQYF TGTGCCAGCAGTCAATCTAGCGGGGGTGATACGCAGTATTTT
many TRBJ1-1 - TRBV14 CASSSSRNTEAFF TGTGCCAGCAGCAGCTCAAGGAACACTGAAGCTTTCTTT
- TRBJ2-3 - TRBV7-2 CASSLLGDSSTDTQYF TGTGCCAGCAGTCTCTTGGGAGATTCTAGCACAGATACGCAGTATTTT
many TRBJ2-5 TRBD2 TRBV9 CASSVAPSGSQETQYF TGTGCCAGCAGCGTAGCTCCTAGCGGGAGTCAAGAGACCCAGTACTTC
many TRBJ1-5 - TRBV19 CASSADRKQPQHF TGTGCCAGTAGTGCTGACAGGAAACAGCCCCAGCATTTT
- TRBJ1-1 - TRBV6-1 CASRPVVRNTEAFF TGTGCCAGCAGGCCGGTGGTTAGGAACACTGAAGCTTTCTTT
- TRBJ2-5 - TRBV5-5 CASSQEWETQYF TGTGCCAGCAGTCAAGAGTGGGAGACCCAGTACTTC
many TRBJ1-2 - TRBV5-1 CASSFRSPNYGYTF TGCGCCAGCAGCTTTCGCAGTCCTAACTATGGCTACACCTTC
many TRBJ2-7 TRBD2 TRBV9 CASSSRTSGGAHEQYF TGTGCCAGCAGCTCGCGGACTAGCGGGGGGGCCCACGAGCAGTACTTC
many TRBJ2-5 - TRBV12-3/TRBV12-4 CASRPAGGETQYF TGTGCCAGCAGGCCCGCGGGTGGAGAGACCCAGTACTTC
many TRBJ2-3 - TRBV27 CASRAPATDTQYF TGTGCCAGCAGGGCCCCAGCTACAGATACGCAGTATTTT
many TRBJ2-3 - TRBV18 CASSSLLTGFKDTQYF TGTGCCAGCTCATCACTCCTGACAGGCTTCAAAGATACGCAGTATTTT
few TRBJ2-7 - TRBV4-3 CASSQDRFYEQYF TGCGCCAGCAGCCAAGATAGGTTCTACGAGCAGTACTTC
many TRBJ2-5 TRBD2 TRBV7-8 CASSLELAGGSNQETQYF TGTGCCAGCAGCTTAGAACTAGCGGGGGGCTCAAACCAAGAGACCCAGTACTTC
many TRBJ2-5 - TRBV12-3/TRBV12-4 CASSFLVGGRWQETQYF TGTGCCAGCAGTTTCCTCGTAGGGGGAAGGTGGCAAGAGACCCAGTACTTC
many TRBJ2-7 - TRBV28 CASWDRSYEQYF TGTGCCAGCTGGGACCGCTCCTACGAGCAGTACTTC
many TRBJ2-1 - TRBV7-2 CASSFMMSSYNEQFF TGTGCCAGCAGCTTCATGATGAGCTCCTACAATGAGCAGTTCTTC
many TRBJ2-5 - TRBV20-1 CSAVLGRGGETQYF TGCAGTGCAGTGCTAGGGAGGGGGGGAGAGACCCAGTACTTC
many TRBJ1-1 TRBD1 TRBV7-2 CASSSTGGLTEAFF TGTGCCAGCAGCTCGACAGGGGGCCTCACTGAAGCTTTCTTT
many TRBJ1-4 TRBD1 TRBV20-1 CSAPPNRGGWEKLFF TGCAGTGCTCCACCGAACAGGGGAGGGTGGGAAAAACTGTTTTTT
many TRBJ2-3 - TRBV5-5 CASSRAPRADTQYF TGTGCCAGCAGCCGAGCTCCCAGGGCAGATACGCAGTATTTT
few TRBJ2-4 - TRBV7-2 CASSLTQLAKNIQYF TGTGCCAGCAGCTTAACGCAATTAGCCAAAAACATTCAGTACTTC
few TRBJ2-3 TRBD2 TRBV11-3 CASSPERGRDTQYF TGTGCCAGCAGCCCAGAGCGGGGGAGAGATACGCAGTATTTT
many TRBJ2-1 - TRBV5-1 CASSLDPDGDEQFF TGCGCCAGCAGCTTGGACCCGGACGGGGATGAGCAGTTCTTC
many TRBJ1-6 - TRBV3-1 CASSQGARGGYSPLHF TGTGCCAGCAGCCAAGGGGCCAGGGGTGGTTACTCACCCCTCCACTTT
- TRBJ2-2 - TRBV29-1 CSVTASNTGELFF TGCAGCGTAACAGCCTCAAACACCGGGGAGCTGTTTTTT
many TRBJ2-1 - TRBV25-1 CASSRYTYNEQFF TGTGCCAGCAGTAGGTATACCTACAATGAGCAGTTCTTC
- TRBJ2-7 TRBD1 TRBV6-5 CATNPGQGWSQYF TGTGCCACCAACCCGGGACAGGGGTGGTCACAGTACTTC
many TRBJ2-7 - TRBV5-6 CASSSIRTFSSYEQYF TGTGCCAGCAGCTCCATAAGGACTTTTAGCTCCTACGAGCAGTACTTC
many TRBJ1-1 - TRBV5-1 CASSFEPTMNTEAFF TGCGCCAGCAGCTTCGAACCCACTATGAACACTGAAGCTTTCTTT
many TRBJ2-2 - TRBV5-1 CASSFYPGGNTGELFF TGCGCCAGCAGCTTCTATCCGGGCGGAAACACCGGGGAGCTGTTTTTT
- TRBJ2-3 - TRBV30 CAWGETLDTQYF TGTGCCTGGGGGGAGACACTAGATACGCAGTATTTT
many TRBJ1-3 TRBD1 TRBV7-2 CASSLLGTEYSGNTIYF TGTGCCAGCAGCTTATTAGGGACAGAATACTCTGGAAACACCATATATTTT
many TRBJ1-5 TRBD1 TRBV7-9 CASSLGDQGANQPQHF TGTGCCAGCAGCTTAGGAGACCAGGGGGCCAATCAGCCCCAGCATTTT
many TRBJ2-7 TRBD2 TRBV9 CASSSSGTSGAYEQYF TGTGCCAGCAGCTCCTCCGGGACTAGCGGCGCCTACGAGCAGTACTTC
many TRBJ2-3 - TRBV6-5 CASSYSRRTDTQYF TGTGCCAGCAGTTACTCGCGGCGCACAGATACGCAGTATTTT
many TRBJ1-2 - TRBV5-1 CASSLASNPGNGYTF TGCGCCAGCAGCTTGGCAAGTAACCCAGGGAATGGCTACACCTTC
- TRBJ1-5 - TRBV27 CASSLIGQSYQPQHF TGTGCCAGCAGTTTAATAGGACAGTCTTATCAGCCCCAGCATTTT
many TRBJ1-4 - TRBV9 CASSVRDTGKLFF TGTGCCAGCAGCGTCCGGGACACCGGAAAACTGTTTTTT
many TRBJ1-5 - TRBV20-1 CSVKGLNQPQHF TGCAGTGTAAAAGGGTTAAATCAGCCCCAGCATTTT
many TRBJ1-1 - TRBV6-6 CASSRGGFVEAFF TGTGCCAGCAGCCGTGGAGGGTTCGTTGAAGCTTTCTTT
many TRBJ1-5 TRBD1 TRBV7-2 CASSPGTGYEQPQHF TGTGCCAGCAGCCCTGGGACAGGGTATGAACAGCCCCAGCATTTT
many TRBJ2-2 TRBD1 TRBV6-2/TRBV6-3 CASSPLPGQGKNTGELFF TGTGCCAGCAGTCCCCTCCCTGGACAGGGGAAGAACACCGGGGAGCTGTTTTTT
many TRBJ2-3 - TRBV5-1 CASSLEVAGGTDTQYF TGCGCCAGCAGCTTAGAAGTCGCCGGGGGCACAGATACGCAGTATTTT
- TRBJ2-7 - TRBV7-8 CASSSSQGSTYEQYF TGTGCCAGCAGCTCATCTCAGGGTAGCACCTACGAGCAGTACTTC
many TRBJ1-6 - TRBV5-1 CASSLGTYDSPLHF TGCGCCAGCAGCTTGGGGACATACGATTCACCCCTCCACTTT
few TRBJ1-3 - TRBV28 CASRRGGPGNTIYF TGTGCCAGCAGGAGGGGAGGACCCGGAAACACCATATATTTT
many TRBJ2-7 - TRBV6-2/TRBV6-3 CASSYTSYEQYF TGTGCCAGCAGTTACACTTCCTACGAGCAGTACTTC
- TRBJ2-5 - TRBV7-8 CASSINKIQETQYF TGTGCCAGCAGCATTAACAAGATTCAAGAGACCCAGTACTTC